Listed below are T cell receptor beta chains from one sample, sequenced in a study of post-analysis software for immune sequencing data. TCRdb redid the calling of the PCR reads with MiXCR, one entry per CDR3 protein. The data contain about 560,000 distinct CDR3 sequences, 44% of them seen just once; the ten biggest clones take up more than 1.5%. The source material was blood. These TCRs come from a girl between 5 and 17 years old with multiple sclerosis. Both conserved end residues are part of each CDR3. The D gene is left open where the match is weak. The size field is filled for only some rows; it gives once, few, many or a size class.

len	d_gene	j_gene	abundance	v_gene	CDR3nt	CDR3aa
15	TRBD1	TRBJ2-7	.	TRBV30	TGTGCCTGGAGAGCGAGGGGGCGAACAGTGTACGAGCAGTACTTC	CAWRARGRTVYEQYF
16	TRBD1	TRBJ2-1	few	TRBV15	TGTGCCACCAGCAGAGAACCGGGACAGGGTCACAATGAGCAGTTCTTC	CATSREPGQGHNEQFF
14	.	TRBJ1-2	few	TRBV24-1	TGTGCCACCAGTGATCCCCGAGGGGGAGACGGCTACACCTTC	CATSDPRGGDGYTF
16	TRBD2	TRBJ2-1	.	TRBV12-3/TRBV12-4	TGTGCCAGCAGTACAGGGCGGGGGGGCCGTTACAATGAGCAGTTCTTC	CASSTGRGGRYNEQFF
14	TRBD2	TRBJ2-5	few	TRBV12-3/TRBV12-4	TGTGCCAGCAGTTCTAGCGGCCTACAAGAGACCCAGTACTTC	CASSSSGLQETQYF
12	.	TRBJ2-7	.	TRBV6-5	TGTGCCACAAGGGGGGCAGTCTACGAGCAGTACTTC	CATRGAVYEQYF
14	.	TRBJ2-1	.	TRBV20-1	TGCAGTGCTAGGACTAGGCGGCTAATCAATGAGCAGTTCTTC	CSARTRRLINEQFF
11	.	TRBJ2-7	few	TRBV6-1	TGTGCCAGCAGTGACACCTACGAGCAGTACTTC	CASSDTYEQYF
16	.	TRBJ1-4	.	TRBV4-1	TGCGCCAGCAGCCAAGAGGGGGGTACTTTTAATGAAAAACTGTTTTTT	CASSQEGGTFNEKLFF
13	.	TRBJ2-3	.	TRBV7-2	TGTGCCAGCAGCTTAGTCCGGGGAGATACGCAGTATTTT	CASSLVRGDTQYF
14	TRBD1	TRBJ2-3	.	TRBV7-3	TGTGCCAGCAGCCCCACAGGGGGCCCAGATACGCAGTATTTT	CASSPTGGPDTQYF
15	TRBD1	TRBJ2-7	once	TRBV27	TGTGCCAGCAGTTCGACAGGGCCCCAAGGGGGCGAGCAGTACTTC	CASSSTGPQGGEQYF
11	.	TRBJ2-7	.	TRBV10-3	TGTGCCATCATGGGTCGGTACGAGCAGTACTTC	CAIMGRYEQYF
16	TRBD2	TRBJ2-3	.	TRBV5-1	TGCGCCAGCAGCCCTTCGGGACTAGCGGGTACAGGTACGCAGTATTTT	CASSPSGLAGTGTQYF
13	.	TRBJ2-5	.	TRBV11-2	TGTGCCAGCAGCTTTAACGTTCAAGAGACCCAGTACTTC	CASSFNVQETQYF
14	.	TRBJ2-4	few	TRBV15	TGTGCCACCAGCATGGATGGCAGAAAAAACATTCAGTACTTC	CATSMDGRKNIQYF
13	.	TRBJ1-2	few	TRBV5-1	TGCGCCAGCAGACAGGAACCGAACTATGGCTACACCTTC	CASRQEPNYGYTF
15	TRBD1	TRBJ2-5	.	TRBV6-5	TGTGCCAGCAGTTATGGGACAGGGGCCCCAGAGACCCAGTACTTC	CASSYGTGAPETQYF
10	.	TRBJ2-5	few	TRBV29-1	TGCAGCGCCCAGGGGGAGACCCAGTACTTC	CSAQGETQYF
15	TRBD2	TRBJ2-5	.	TRBV3-1	TGTGCCAGCAGCGATCCTAGCGGGGGGGTGGAGACCCAGTACTTC	CASSDPSGGVETQYF
14	TRBD1	TRBJ2-7	few	TRBV29-1	TGCAGCATTGAGGGGACAGGGGACACCTACGAGCAGTACTTC	CSIEGTGDTYEQYF
15	TRBD2	TRBJ2-5	.	TRBV7-8	TGTGCCAGCAGCGTCAGACTAGCGGGGCAAGAGACCCAGTACTTC	CASSVRLAGQETQYF
17	.	TRBJ2-1	few	TRBV7-8	TGTGCCAGCAGCTCCCCCCGGGGCGGGTGGCCTCTAAATGAGCAGTTCTTC	CASSSPRGGWPLNEQFF
19	TRBD2	TRBJ2-1	.	TRBV10-3	TGTGCCATCCGCCGAACAGGCACTAGCGGGAGGGACTGGAACAATGAGCAGTTCTTC	CAIRRTGTSGRDWNNEQFF
17	TRBD2	TRBJ2-4	.	TRBV4-2	TGTGCCAGCAGCCAAGATGCGACTAGCGTAGCCAAAAACATTCAGTACTTC	CASSQDATSVAKNIQYF
16	TRBD1	TRBJ2-3	once	TRBV5-1	TGCGCCAGCAGCCTAGGACAGGGGGGCGGCACAGATACGCAGTATTTT	CASSLGQGGGTDTQYF
11	.	TRBJ1-2	.	TRBV6-6	TGTGCCACCGAGGATAGCTATGGCTACACCTTC	CATEDSYGYTF
15	.	TRBJ2-3	.	TRBV12-3/TRBV12-4	TGTGCCAGCACTGGTCCTGTGCGGAGCACAGATACGCAGTATTTC	CASTGPVRSTDTQYF
13	.	TRBJ2-7	many	TRBV29-1	TGCAGCGTTGAGGACGACACCTCCTACGAGCAGTACTTC	CSVEDDTSYEQYF
14	TRBD2	TRBJ2-1	few	TRBV20-1	TGCAGTGCCCTTACGGGGCGGGAGAGGAATGAGCAGTTCTTC	CSALTGRERNEQFF
16	.	TRBJ2-1	.	TRBV6-1	TGTGCCAGCAGGGCCCCCGCGGGCGGCCTCGACAATGAGCAGTTCTTC	CASRAPAGGLDNEQFF
14	.	TRBJ2-7	few	TRBV2	TGTGCCAGCAGGGACCCAGGGGCAGCCTACGAGCAGTACTTC	CASRDPGAAYEQYF